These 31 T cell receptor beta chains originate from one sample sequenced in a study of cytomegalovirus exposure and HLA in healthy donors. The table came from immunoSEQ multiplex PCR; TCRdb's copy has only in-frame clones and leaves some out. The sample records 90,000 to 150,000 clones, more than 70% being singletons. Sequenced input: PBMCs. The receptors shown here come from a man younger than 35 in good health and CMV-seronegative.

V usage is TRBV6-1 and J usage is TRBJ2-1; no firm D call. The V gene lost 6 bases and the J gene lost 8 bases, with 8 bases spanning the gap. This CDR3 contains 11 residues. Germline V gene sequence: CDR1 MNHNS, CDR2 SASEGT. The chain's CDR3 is CASRAGDEQFF. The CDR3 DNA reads TGTGCCAGCAGGGCCGGAGATGAGCAGTTCTTC.

CDR3 bases: TGCGCCAGCAGCTTAGGGACAGATCCTAGCACAGATACGCAGTATTTT. Translation: CASSLGTDPSTDTQYF. The chain uses TRBV5-1 and TRBJ2-3, with 7 bases lining up with TRBD1. The V segment lost 2 bases and the J segment 0 bases; nucleotides outside the gene matches: 6. The germline CDR1 and CDR2 sequences are SGHRS and YFSETQ. This CDR3 is built from 16 residues.

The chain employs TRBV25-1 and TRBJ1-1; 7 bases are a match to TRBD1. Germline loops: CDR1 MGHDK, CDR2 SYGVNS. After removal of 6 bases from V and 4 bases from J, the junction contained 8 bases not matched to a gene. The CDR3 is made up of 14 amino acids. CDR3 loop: CASRGVTGTTEAFF. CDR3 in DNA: TGTGCCAGCAGGGGTGTGACAGGGACCACTGAAGCTTTCTTT.

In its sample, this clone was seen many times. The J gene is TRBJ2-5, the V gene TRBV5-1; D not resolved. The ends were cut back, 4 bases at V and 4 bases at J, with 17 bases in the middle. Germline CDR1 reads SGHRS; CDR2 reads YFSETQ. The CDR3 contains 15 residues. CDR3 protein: CASSPSGEESETQYF. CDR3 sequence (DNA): TGCGCCAGCAGCCCGTCAGGTGAAGAATCAGAGACCCAGTACTTC.

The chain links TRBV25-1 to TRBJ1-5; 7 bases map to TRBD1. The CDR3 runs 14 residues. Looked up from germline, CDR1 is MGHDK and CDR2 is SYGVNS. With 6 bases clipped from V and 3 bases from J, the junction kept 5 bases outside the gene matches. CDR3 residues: CASREGTDNQPQHF. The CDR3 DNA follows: TGTGCCAGCAGGGAAGGGACAGACAATCAGCCCCAGCATTTT.

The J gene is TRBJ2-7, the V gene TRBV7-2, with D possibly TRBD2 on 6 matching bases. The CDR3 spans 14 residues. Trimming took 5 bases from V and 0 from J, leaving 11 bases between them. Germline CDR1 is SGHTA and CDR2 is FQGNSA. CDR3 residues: CASSREWGSYEQYF. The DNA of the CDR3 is TGTGCCAGCAGCCGGGAGTGGGGCTCCTACGAGCAGTACTTC.

In DNA, the CDR3 is TGTGCCAGCAGAAGGAGGGTCGACACTGAAGCTTTCTTT. The encoded protein is CASRRRVDTEAFF. The genes are TRBV6-5 and TRBJ1-1; D not resolved. The CDR3 runs 13 residues. Per germline, CDR1 MNHEY and CDR2 SVGAGI. Between the trimmed V and J ends, which lost 6 bases and 3 bases, there was a span of 11 bases.

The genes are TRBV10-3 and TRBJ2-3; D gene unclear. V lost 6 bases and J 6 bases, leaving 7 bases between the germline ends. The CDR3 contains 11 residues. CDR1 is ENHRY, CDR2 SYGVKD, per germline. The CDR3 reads CAISEEDTQYF. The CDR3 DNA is TGTGCCATCAGCGAGGAGGATACGCAGTATTTT.

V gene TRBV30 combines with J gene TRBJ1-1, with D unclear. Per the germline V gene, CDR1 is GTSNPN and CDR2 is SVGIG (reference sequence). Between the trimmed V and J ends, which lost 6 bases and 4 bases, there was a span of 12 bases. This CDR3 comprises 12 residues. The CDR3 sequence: CACDGLGTEAFF. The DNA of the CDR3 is TGTGCCTGCGATGGACTTGGCACTGAAGCTTTCTTT.

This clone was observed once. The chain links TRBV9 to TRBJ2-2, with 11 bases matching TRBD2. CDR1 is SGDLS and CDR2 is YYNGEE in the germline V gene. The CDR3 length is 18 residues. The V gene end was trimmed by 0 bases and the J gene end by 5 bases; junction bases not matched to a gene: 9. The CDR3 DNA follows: TGTGCCAGCAGCGTAGCTATTAGGGCTAGCGGGGGGACCGGGGAGCTGTTTTTT. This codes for CASSVAIRASGGTGELFF.

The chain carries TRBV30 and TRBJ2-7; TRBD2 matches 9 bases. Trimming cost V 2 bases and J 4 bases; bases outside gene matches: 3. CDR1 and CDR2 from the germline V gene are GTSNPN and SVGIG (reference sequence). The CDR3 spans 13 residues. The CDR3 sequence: CAWSSSGSYEQYF. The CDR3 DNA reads TGTGCCTGGAGTAGTAGCGGGAGTTACGAGCAGTACTTC.

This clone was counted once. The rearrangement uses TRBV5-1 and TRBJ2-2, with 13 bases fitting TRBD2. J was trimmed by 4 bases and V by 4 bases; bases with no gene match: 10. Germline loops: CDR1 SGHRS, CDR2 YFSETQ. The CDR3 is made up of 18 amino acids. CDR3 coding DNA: TGCGCCAGCAGCATAACAAAACTAGCGGGGGGGAGCACCGGGGAGCTGTTTTTT. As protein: CASSITKLAGGSTGELFF.

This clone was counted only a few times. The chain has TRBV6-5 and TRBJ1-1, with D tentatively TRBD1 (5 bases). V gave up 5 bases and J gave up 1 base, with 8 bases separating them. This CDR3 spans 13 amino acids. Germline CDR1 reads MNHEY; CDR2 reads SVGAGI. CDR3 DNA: TGTGCCAGCAGTCGCGACAGGAACACTGAAGCTTTCTTT. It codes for CASSRDRNTEAFF.

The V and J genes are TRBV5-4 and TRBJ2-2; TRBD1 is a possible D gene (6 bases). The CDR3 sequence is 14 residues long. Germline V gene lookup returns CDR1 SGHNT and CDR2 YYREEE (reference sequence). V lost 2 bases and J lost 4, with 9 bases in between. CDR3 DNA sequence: TGTGCCAGCAGCTTCAGGGGTGGCACCGGGGAGCTGTTTTTT. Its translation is CASSFRGGTGELFF.

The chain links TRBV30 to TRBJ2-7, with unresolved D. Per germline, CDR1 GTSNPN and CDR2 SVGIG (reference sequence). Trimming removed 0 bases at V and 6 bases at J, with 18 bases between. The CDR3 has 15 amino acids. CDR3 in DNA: TGTGCCTGGAGTGTACCTCTGACAACCCGAGCCGAGCAGTACTTC. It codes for CAWSVPLTTRAEQYF.

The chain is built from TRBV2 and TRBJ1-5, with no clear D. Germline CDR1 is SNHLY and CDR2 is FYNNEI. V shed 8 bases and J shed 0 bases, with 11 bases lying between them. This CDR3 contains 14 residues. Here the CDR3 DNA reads TGTGCCAGCCGTACCGGGGTTAGCAATCAGCCCCAGCATTTT. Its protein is CASRTGVSNQPQHF.

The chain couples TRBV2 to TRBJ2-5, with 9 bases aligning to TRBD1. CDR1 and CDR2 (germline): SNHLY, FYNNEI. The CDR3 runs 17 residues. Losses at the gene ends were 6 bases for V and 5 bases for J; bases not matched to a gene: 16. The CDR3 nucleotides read TGTGCCAGCAGAGCCGGGACAGGGCCCCGGCGGGAGGAGACCCAGTACTTC. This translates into CASRAGTGPRREETQYF. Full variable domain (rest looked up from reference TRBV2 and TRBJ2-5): EPEVTQTPSHQVTQMGQEVILRCVPISNHLYFYWYRQILGQKVEFLVSFYNNEISEKSEIFDDQFSVERPDGSNFTLKIRSTKLEDSAMYFCASRAGTGPRREETQYFGPGTRLLVL.

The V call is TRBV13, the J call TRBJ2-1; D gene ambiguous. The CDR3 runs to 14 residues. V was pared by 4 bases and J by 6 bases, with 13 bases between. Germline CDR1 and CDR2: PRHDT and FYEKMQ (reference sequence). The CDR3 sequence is CASSSTANSNEQFF. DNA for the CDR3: TGTGCCAGCAGCTCTACGGCCAACAGCAATGAGCAGTTCTTC.

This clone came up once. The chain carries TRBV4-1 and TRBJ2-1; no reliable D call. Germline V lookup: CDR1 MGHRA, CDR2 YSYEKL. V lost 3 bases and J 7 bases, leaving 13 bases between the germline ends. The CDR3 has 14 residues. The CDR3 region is CASSHPLARNEQFF. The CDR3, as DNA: TGCGCCAGCAGCCATCCCCTCGCCCGGAATGAGCAGTTCTTC.

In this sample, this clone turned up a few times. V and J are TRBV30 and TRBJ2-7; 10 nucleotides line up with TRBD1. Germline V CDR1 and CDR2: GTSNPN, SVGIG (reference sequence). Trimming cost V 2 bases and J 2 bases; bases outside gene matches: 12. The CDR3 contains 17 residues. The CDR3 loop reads CAWSRRLRGTGAYEQYF. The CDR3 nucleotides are TGTGCCTGGAGTCGCCGGTTGAGGGGGACAGGGGCCTACGAGCAGTACTTC.

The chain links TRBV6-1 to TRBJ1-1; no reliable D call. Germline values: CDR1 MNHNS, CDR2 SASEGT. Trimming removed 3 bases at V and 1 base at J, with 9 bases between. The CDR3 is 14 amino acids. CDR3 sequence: CASSDEGTNTEAFF. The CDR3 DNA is TGTGCCAGCAGTGATGAGGGTACGAACACTGAAGCTTTCTTT.

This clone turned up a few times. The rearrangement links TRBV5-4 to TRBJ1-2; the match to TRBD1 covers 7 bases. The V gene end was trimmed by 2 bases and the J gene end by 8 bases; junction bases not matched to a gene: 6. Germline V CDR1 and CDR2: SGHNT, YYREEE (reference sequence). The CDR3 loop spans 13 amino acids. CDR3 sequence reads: CASSLQGQEGYTF. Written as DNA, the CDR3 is TGTGCCAGCAGCTTACAGGGGCAGGAGGGCTACACCTTC.

CDR3 in amino acids: CASSGDSVYEQYF. The CDR3 DNA is TGCGCCAGCAGCGGGGACAGCGTTTACGAGCAGTACTTC. The chain joins TRBV4-1 to TRBJ2-7, with TRBD1 identical over 7 bases. Germline trimming cut 5 bases from V and 4 bases from J; bases unmatched to any gene: 5. The CDR3 is made up of 13 amino acids. CDR1 MGHRA and CDR2 YSYEKL come from the germline V gene.

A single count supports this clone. CDR3 in DNA: TGTGCCAGCAGCTCCGTGGGGGCCCTGCCCTACAATGAGCAGTTCTTC. It specifies CASSSVGALPYNEQFF. This chain links TRBV9 with TRBJ2-1; D might be TRBD1 (6 bases). Germline assignment: CDR1 SGDLS and CDR2 YYNGEE. V dropped 4 bases and J dropped 2 bases, with 16 bases sitting between them. CDR3 length: 16 residues.

The CDR3 coding sequence is TGTGCCAGCAGCAAGGGACTAGCGGGGGGGCGTAGCACAGATACGCAGTATTTT. Protein: CASSKGLAGGRSTDTQYF. The chain recombines TRBV5-4 with TRBJ2-3; 16 bases line up with TRBD2. The CDR3 is 18 amino acids. V lost 4 bases, J lost 0 bases, and 5 bases stayed unmatched. The germline CDR1 and CDR2 sequences are SGHNT and YYREEE (reference sequence).

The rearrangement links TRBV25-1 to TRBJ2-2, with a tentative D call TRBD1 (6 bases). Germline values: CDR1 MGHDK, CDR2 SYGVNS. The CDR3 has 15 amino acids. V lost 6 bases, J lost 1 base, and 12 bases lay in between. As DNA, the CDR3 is TGTGCCAGCAGGAGCCAGGGGAAGAACACCGGGGAGCTGTTTTTT. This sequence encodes CASRSQGKNTGELFF.

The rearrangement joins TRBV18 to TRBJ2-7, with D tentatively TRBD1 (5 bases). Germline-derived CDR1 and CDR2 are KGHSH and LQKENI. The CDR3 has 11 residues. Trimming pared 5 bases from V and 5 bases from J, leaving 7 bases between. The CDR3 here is CASSWGDEQYF. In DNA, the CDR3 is TGTGCCAGCTCATGGGGCGACGAGCAGTACTTC. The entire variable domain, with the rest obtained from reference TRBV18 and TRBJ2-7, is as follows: NAGVMQNPRHLVRRRGQEARLRCSPMKGHSHVYWYRQLPEEGLKFMVYLQKENIIDESGMPKERFSAEFPKEGPSILRIQQVVRGDSAAYFCASSWGDEQYFGPGTRLTVT.

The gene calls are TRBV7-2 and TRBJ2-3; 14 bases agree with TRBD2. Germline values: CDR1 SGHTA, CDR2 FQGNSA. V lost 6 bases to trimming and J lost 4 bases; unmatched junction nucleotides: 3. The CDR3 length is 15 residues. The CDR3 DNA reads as TGTGCCAGCAGGACGACTAGCGGGGGGGCAGATACGCAGTATTTT. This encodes CASRTTSGGADTQYF.

Here the CDR3 reads CAWSEETGEAAFQAFF. The CDR3 nucleotides are TGTGCCTGGAGTGAGGAGACAGGGGAGGCGGCATTTCAAGCTTTCTTT. This rearrangement joins TRBV30 to TRBJ1-1, with 8 bases identical to TRBD1. The CDR3 loop spans 16 amino acids. Germline V lookup: CDR1 GTSNPN, CDR2 SVGIG (reference sequence). V trimming: 1 base; J trimming: 9 bases; junction bases outside the gene matches: 16.

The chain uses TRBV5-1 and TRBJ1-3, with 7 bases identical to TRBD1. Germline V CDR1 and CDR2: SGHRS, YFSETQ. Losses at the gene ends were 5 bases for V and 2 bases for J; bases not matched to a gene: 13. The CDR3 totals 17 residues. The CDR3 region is CASSEVVGGSAGNTIYF. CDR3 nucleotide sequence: TGCGCCAGCAGTGAAGTTGTAGGGGGCAGCGCTGGAAACACCATATATTTT.

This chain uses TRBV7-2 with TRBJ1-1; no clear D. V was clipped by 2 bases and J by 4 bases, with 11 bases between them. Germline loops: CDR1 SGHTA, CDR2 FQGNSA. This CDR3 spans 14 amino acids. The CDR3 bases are TGTGCCAGCAGCTTATACCCTTCGAGCACTGAAGCTTTCTTT. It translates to CASSLYPSSTEAFF.